This TCR beta chain was recovered during a study of regulatory T cells in long-lasting Graves disease. Study outcomes and limitations: Among the persistent patients, about 3,000 public clonotypes were shared, more than the approximately 1,000 shared among new patients.

As for time point: newly diagnosed GD, antithyroid drugs for less than 3 months. From RNA extracted from PBMCs, the TCR library was made. From germline, CDR1 is MDHEN and CDR2 SYDVKM. The J segment lost 6 bases and the V segment lost 5 bases, leaving 8 bases of the junction unmatched. The CDR3 is 15 amino acids. This clonotype was recorded many times. As yet, its antigen is unknown. TCR beta libraries were built with iRepertoire HTBI primers and Arm-PCR of CDR3 regions. MiXCR, run by TCRdb on the multiplex PCR reads, gives a single entry per CDR3 protein. The data contain roughly 610,000 distinct CDR3 sequences, around 15% of them singletons. These data also formed part of another study, on T cells in Graves' hyperthyroidism and ophthalmopathy. That work adds: Absent ophthalmopathy progression within 18 months defined stable Graves' hyperthyroidism. Uncontrolled infection, other autoimmune disease, pregnancy or lactation barred patients from enrollment.

V and J are TRBV28 and TRBJ2-7, with 12 bases that match TRBD1. The clonotype comes from a woman in her twenties or thirties with Graves disease. Sequenced material: peripheral blood mononuclear cells (PBMCs), taken at new diagnosis, from a patient treated with antithyroid drugs. CDR3 nucleotide sequence: TGTGCCAGCAGTCTCCAGGGACAGGGGGCTTCCGAGCAGTACTTC. It codes for CASSLQGQGASEQYF. Combining the CDR3 with reference TRBV28 and TRBJ2-7 gives the whole variable domain DVKVTQSSRYLVKRTGEKVFLECVQDMDHENMFWYRQDPGLGLRLIYFSYDVKMKEKGDIPEGYSVSREKKERFSLILESASTNQTSMYLCASSLQGQGASEQYFGPGTRLTVT.